The source of this TCR beta chain is a study of cytomegalovirus exposure and HLA in healthy donors (dated by TCRdb to about 2017). Regarding the research as a whole: In an earlier analysis of under 600 of the donors, 276 Gb of sequence data and roughly 100 million unique TCR beta sequences from roughly 190 million T cells were reported. An early release that covered roughly 600 HLA-typed donors contained 250 to 350 gigabases of sequencing data and 70 million to 100 million unique TCR sequences. Of the roughly 400 genotyped donors, roughly 85% fell in the genetic ancestry cluster associated with self-reported Caucasian donors. The aim of the study was to test whether cataloging public T cell receptors could identify signatures of past pathogen exposure. Using immunosequencing, the study profiled T cell repertoires from 666 subjects and related those repertoires to cytomegalovirus serostatus. A separate validation cohort of over 95 different subjects was used in addition to the roughly 700-subject first cohort. High-throughput TCR immunosequencing, statistical association of individual TCRs with disease status, and machine learning were combined to predict cytomegalovirus infection status. To study patterns of TCR occurrence, a later analysis re-analyzed previously published TCR beta repertoires from 550 to 800 donors and added high-resolution HLA genotyping. The later analysis used no new phenotypic data to find candidate immune exposures, relying instead on TCR beta sequences and their occurrence across donors. An earlier analysis of 587 of the donors used high-throughput TCR beta sequencing to judge whether each TCR beta V gene segment behaved as functional or pseudogenic. Donor age, sex, ethnicity and CMV serostatus were compiled alongside the repertoire data. A later genetic analysis took genome-wide SNP genotypes for about 60% of the roughly 670 donors and used that subset as a discovery cohort. Every repertoire in the discovery cohort had been generated on one and the same sequencing platform. Both class I and class II loci were covered by HLA typing, at four-digit resolution. The number of typed donors differed by locus: about 620-640 for A, B, C, DRB1 and DQB1; approximately 520 for DQA1; around 580 for DPA1; and around 490 for DPB1. Four or five DR-DQ haplotypes were treated as single units for association and clustering because of strong linkage in the cohort. On average, around 240,000 unique TCR beta nucleotide sequences were sequenced per donor among 398 genotyped donors of the cohort, with 15% to 20% of those sequences being non-productive. Overall study outcomes, separate from this receptor: Linkage disequilibrium might explain the correlated functional status among segregating V segments, but an unknown experimental factor could not be ruled out. A later analysis found that HLA-associated TCR beta chains were more clonally expanded and had lower generation probabilities than equally common non-associated chains. A later analysis found that TCR association rates varied across HLA loci, with DRB1 alleles showing the most associated TCRs and HLA-C alleles the fewest. Most TCR sequences were seen in very few donors, while some public TCRs were found in many individuals. The study listed 150 to 200 TCR beta chains as associated with cytomegalovirus. A further reported finding was that TCR beta sequences accurately predicted the HLA-A and HLA-B alleles for most subjects in the first cohort. An earlier analysis of 450 to 750 of the donors showed that most TCR beta V segments appeared in productive rearrangements either about 87% or about 30% of the time, which broadly matched IMGT annotations. Because HLA typing was missing for some donors at each locus, association tests included only the typed subset. When HLA alleles, especially DR and DQ, strongly co-occurred, attributing TCR associations to individual alleles was difficult. A later genetic analysis associated a missense DCLRE1C variant with V-gene and J-gene trimming of TCR beta chains, and an independent cohort replicated the association. In both the original and validation cohorts, the classifier was reported to diagnose cytomegalovirus status with high specificity and sensitivity. Roughly 17 rarely observed V segments, including chromosome 9 orphons, were excluded from the earlier analysis of approximately 500 of the donors because counts were too low. A cluster of highly shared sequence variants was judged likely to represent a technical artifact of the sequencing pipeline. Compared with the approximately 720-donor mean, donors in an Asian-associated ancestry cluster had fewer N-insertions in productive TCRs, according to a later genetic analysis. In a later analysis, most CMV-associated TCR beta chains were found to appear HLA-restricted, with HLA associations seemingly driven largely by CMV exposure. The presence/absence analyses assumed that sequencing depth was roughly uniform across donors, and that assumption may not be true. According to the authors, the approach could potentially be generalized to other disease states and immunological phenotypes. This cohort had only TCR beta chains sequenced, and the lack of alpha or paired-chain data limited which features could be detected. Specific HLA alleles were associated with about 17,000 TCR beta sequences at a false discovery rate of 0.05 in a later analysis. A few of the identified cytomegalovirus-associated TCR beta chains were confirmed in vitro to be specific for cytomegalovirus antigens. The 87-base-pair reads could not distinguish some IMGT-functional V segments, including TRBV6-2 and TRBV6-3, so those segments were excluded. A later analysis reported that several top co-occurrence clusters appeared linked to parvovirus B19, influenza, CMV and Epstein-Barr virus. CMV serostatus was the only immune exposure information available for the cohort.

The CDR3 measures 16 amino acids from cysteine to phenylalanine. The DNA shown is the 48-base CDR3, in frame from base 1. Trimmed from V: 4 bases; trimmed from J: 2 bases; junction bases lacking a gene match: 10. The germline V gene supplies CDR1 SGHVS and CDR2 FNYEAQ. The cohort consisted of 666 healthy bone marrow donors. All cohort members were sampled while nominally healthy, although unrecorded immune exposures were likely present. The donor tested CMV seropositive, placing the donor among the roughly 300 seropositive members of the cohort. A peripheral blood sample was collected from each donor, and TCR beta sequencing was performed on peripheral blood mononuclear cells. The Qiagen DNeasy Blood Extraction Kit was used to extract genomic DNA from the blood cell samples. The library came from the immunoSEQ multiplex PCR assay. A mixture of 60 forward primers for TCR Vbeta segments and 13 reverse primers for TCR Jbeta segments was used in the multiplex PCR. The CDR3 region of rearranged TCR beta genes was amplified from genomic DNA with a multiplex PCR assay. Amplified TCR beta libraries were sequenced as 87-base-pair reads on the Illumina HiSeq System. In the paper's pipeline: Across the 500 to 700 repertoires, a later analysis counted some 80 million unique TCR beta chains, roughly 11 million of which were shared by at least two donors. To remove PCR and sequencing errors, raw reads were error-corrected and collapsed into unique sequences using a nearest-neighbor algorithm that merged closely related sequences. Alignment of CDR3 sequences to IMGT reference sequences was used to assign V, D and J gene segments. Each retained sequence needed at least a six-nucleotide match to both a V gene segment and a J gene segment. A rearrangement counted as productive if the CDR3 had no stop codons and remained in frame with V and J, and every other rearrangement counted as non-productive. CDR3 was defined according to IMGT convention as the region running from the second conserved V-encoded cysteine to the conserved J-encoded phenylalanine. Sequences without an unambiguous match to a single V gene segment were excluded from the earlier analysis of 450 to 750 of the donors. In an earlier analysis of some 590 of the donors, a V segment was called functional when productive rearrangements were above 56.7%, and segregating when the standard deviation between donors exceeded 5%. A statistical classification framework was built for diagnosing cytomegalovirus status from the catalog of TCR beta chain sequences. In a later analysis, TCR nucleotide sequences were compared against IMGT/GENE-DB human TR gene sequences so that V and J genes could be assigned. A later analysis assigned CDR3 sequences and most-parsimonious VDJ recombination scenarios with the TCRdist pipeline. A later analysis defined each TCR beta chain by its CDR3 amino acid sequence plus V-gene family, and excluded reads lacking a unique V-gene family. As a way to deal with suspected cross-contamination and a sequencing artifact, a later analysis dropped approximately 570 nucleotide sequences that were highly shared and had low generation probability. For each public chain, a later analysis derived a clonal expansion index from normalized ranks of inferred template counts within each repertoire. A later analysis computed generation probabilities with a VDJ recombination model fitted to out-of-frame rearrangements, and checked the results against IGoR. A later analysis scored TCR-TCR, TCR-HLA and TCR-CMV co-occurrence with hypergeometric tests, applying a repertoire-size bias correction to TCR pairs. To estimate false discovery rates, a later analysis permuted the HLA or CMV assignments 20 times. A later analysis grouped co-occurring TCRs with DBSCAN, adding TCRdist sequence similarity when clustering within HLA-allele-positive subsets. Repertoires with fewer than 30,000 or more than 120,000 public chains, plus five repertoires with anomalous nucleotide sharing, were excluded from co-occurrence clustering. In TCRdb, the immuneACCESS table is reduced to in-frame sequences with V and J assigned. These tables do not hold every clone; where another copy was compared, an unresolved V gene accounts for under half, and the others remain unexplained. That table supplies the V and J calls and clone size; D and trimming were determined from the DNA. This sample's records show approximately 170,000 clones. The biggest ten clones account for about 0.8% of the sample.

Notes on this clone: Its binding antigen is unknown.

This TCR was recovered from a young woman in good health and CMV-seropositive. Recombination connected TRBV7-6 to TRBJ2-7; the junction holds 8 bases that match TRBD1. Sequencing input: PBMCs. The sequenced DNA: TGTGCCAGCAGCTCGGGCCCCCGGACAGGGACCTACGAGCAGTACTTC. This is translated as CASSSGPRTGTYEQYF.